Below are 23 T cell receptor beta chains sequenced from a single sample in a study of vaccination and CD4 T cells after COVID-19. Time point specified: late sampling 161 to 241 days after vaccination in a few convalescent patients. Noted treatment: roughly 11-day PBMC culture with coronavirus spike peptide pools or control peptides (ViraFEST assay). The antigens of these receptors remain unknown. Cultured CD4+ T cell DNA was sequenced using the Oncomine TCR Beta short-read assay. TCRdb passed the PCR reads through MiXCR, listing each CDR3 protein once. The top ten clones hold just under 5% of a sample with around 23,000 distinct CDR3 sequences, 43% of them seen once. The sample consisted of CD4+ T cells from blood, cultured in vitro, taken about 7 months after SARS-CoV-2 vaccination. The receptors were sampled from a human donor who had recovered from COVID-19.

This chain connects TRBV28 to TRBJ1-5; no clear D. Germline CDR1 and CDR2: MDHEN and SYDVKM. The CDR3 loop spans 14 amino acids. V shed 1 base and J shed 6 bases, with 10 bases lying between them. The CDR3 DNA sequence: TGTGCCAGCAGTTTATTTCCGGGAGGTCAGCCCCAGCATTTT. This encodes CASSLFPGGQPQHF.

This clonotype was seen more than once but under ten times. The chain's CDR3 is CATSDPGLAGGDTQYF. CDR3 nucleotide sequence: TGTGCCACCAGTGACCCGGGACTAGCGGGAGGAGATACGCAGTATTTT. The chain is built from TRBV24-1 and TRBJ2-3; 15 bases fit TRBD2. The CDR3 is made up of 16 amino acids. Germline lookup yields CDR1 KGHDR and CDR2 SFDVKD. The trim removed 4 bases at V and 5 bases at J, leaving 3 bases unmatched.

This chain connects TRBV4-3 to TRBJ2-7; either TRBD1 or TRBD2 may fit D (5 bases each). The CDR3 consists of 14 residues. The V end lost 4 bases, the J end lost 5 bases, and 15 bases lay between the germline ends. Germline V lookup: CDR1 LGHNA, CDR2 YSLEER. CDR3 residues: CASSLRAARDEQYF. DNA of the CDR3: TGCGCCAGCAGCCTCAGGGCGGCGAGGGACGAGCAGTACTTC.

The chain combines TRBV5-1 with TRBJ2-7, with D unresolved. The V end lost 5 bases, the J end lost 4 bases, and 7 bases lay between the germline ends. From germline, CDR1 is SGHRS and CDR2 YFSETQ. The CDR3 is 11 amino acids. CDR3 sequence reads: CASREEYEQYF. In DNA, the CDR3 is TGCGCCAGCAGGGAAGAGTACGAGCAGTACTTC.

The DNA for the CDR3 is TGCAGTGCACCTAGGACGGGGAACACTGAAGCTTTCTTT. Amino acids: CSAPRTGNTEAFF. V and J are TRBV20-1 and TRBJ1-1; D not resolved. Germline loops: CDR1 DFQATT, CDR2 SNEGSKA (reference sequence). This CDR3 spans 13 amino acids. V was clipped by 6 bases and J by 1 base, with 12 bases between them.

This chain connects TRBV28 to TRBJ2-5, with 9 bases fitting TRBD2. V gave up 4 bases and J gave up 3 bases; unmatched junction bases: 15. The CDR3 covers 18 residues. CDR1 is MDHEN and CDR2 is SYDVKM in the germline V gene. CDR3 sequence: CASSSLGVASGVEETQYF. CDR3 DNA sequence: TGTGCCAGCAGTTCTTTGGGGGTGGCTAGCGGGGTTGAAGAGACCCAGTACTTC.

The J gene is TRBJ1-1, the V gene TRBV6-5; D is perhaps TRBD1 (6 bases). The germline gives CDR1 MNHEY, CDR2 SVGAGI. CDR3 length equals 11 residues. V was shortened by 6 bases and J by 8 bases, with 10 bases between the two germline ends. CDR3 sequence: CASRYREEAFF. The DNA of the CDR3 is TGTGCCAGCAGATACAGGGAGGAAGCTTTCTTT.

The genes are TRBV7-9 and TRBJ1-1; TRBD1 might be the D (5 bases). Germline values: CDR1 SEHNR, CDR2 FQNEAQ (reference sequence). Trimming cost V 5 bases and J 4 bases, with 14 bases left between them. The CDR3 is 14 residues long. CDR3 loop: CASSKTGGGTEAFF. The CDR3 DNA reads TGTGCCAGCAGCAAAACGGGGGGGGGCACTGAAGCTTTCTTT.

This sequence joins TRBV29-1 and TRBJ1-1, with D possibly being TRBD1 (6 bases). V was clipped by 8 bases and J by 1 base, with 14 bases between them. This CDR3 is 13 amino acids long. Germline loops: CDR1 SQVTM, CDR2 ANQGSEA. CDR3 sequence reads: CSIFRDKNTEAFF. DNA of the CDR3: TGCAGCATTTTCCGGGACAAGAACACTGAAGCTTTCTTT.

The V and J genes are TRBV7-2 and TRBJ2-7; TRBD2 aligns across 10 bases. The CDR3 extends over 14 amino acids. J was trimmed by 4 bases and V by 2 bases; bases with no gene match: 2. The germline V gene has CDR1 SGHTA and CDR2 FQGNSA. CDR3 DNA: TGTGCCAGCAGCTTAACTAGCGGGAATTACGAGCAGTACTTC. It encodes CASSLTSGNYEQYF.

The rearrangement links TRBV2 to TRBJ1-6; 10 bases match TRBD1. The CDR3 is 12 amino acids. Germline assignment: CDR1 SNHLY and CDR2 FYNNEI. The CDR3 here is CATGQGNSPLHF. In nucleotides, the CDR3 is TGTGCTACGGGACAGGGGAATTCACCCCTCCACTTT.

The rearrangement joins TRBV6-1 to TRBJ2-2; either TRBD1 or TRBD2 may fit D (6 bases each). Trimming shortened V by 7 bases and J by 2 bases, and 20 bases separated the two germline ends. This CDR3 region has 17 residues. CDR1 is MNHNS, CDR2 SASEGT, per germline. The CDR3 nucleotides are TGTGCCAGCATGTCCCAGAGAGGGGGGCTTAACACCGGGGAGCTGTTTTTT. Protein sequence: CASMSQRGGLNTGELFF.

CDR3: CATSESVQSSYNEQFF. CDR3 bases: TGTGCCACCAGTGAGTCGGTTCAGAGCTCCTACAATGAGCAGTTCTTC. The rearrangement uses TRBV24-1 and TRBJ2-1; D is unresolved. The CDR3 is 16 amino acids. V lost 4 bases, J lost 0 bases, and 12 bases lay in between. Germline V gene lookup returns CDR1 KGHDR and CDR2 SFDVKD.

This sequence joins TRBV15 and TRBJ2-5, with no clear D. Germline V gene data show CDR1 as LNHNV and CDR2 as YYDKDF (reference sequence). With 5 bases removed from V and 7 bases from J, the gap between germline ends came to 14 bases. This CDR3 is 13 amino acids long. CDR3 nucleotides: TGTGCCACCAGCCCCGATAGGGCAGGGACCCAGTACTTC. As protein: CATSPDRAGTQYF.

J is TRBJ2-1 and V is TRBV11-2; possible D gene TRBD2, 8 bases. With 6 bases removed from V and 9 bases from J, the gap between germline ends came to 21 bases. The CDR3 is 15 residues long. Germline V gene sequence: CDR1 SGHAT, CDR2 FQNNGV. The CDR3 loop reads CASSSISGTVGEQFF. The CDR3 DNA reads as TGTGCCAGCAGTTCAATTAGCGGGACAGTTGGTGAGCAGTTCTTC.

The V and J genes are TRBV19 and TRBJ1-1; 8 bases are shared with TRBD1. Germline trimming cut 7 bases from V and 4 bases from J; bases unmatched to any gene: 5. Per the germline V gene, CDR1 is LNHDA and CDR2 is SQIVND (reference sequence). This CDR3 is built from 13 residues. CDR3 DNA: TGTGCCAGTACCCCGGACAGGGCCACTGAAGCTTTCTTT. The encoded protein is CASTPDRATEAFF.

The V gene is TRBV20-1, the J gene TRBJ2-7; TRBD2 agrees at 12 bases. The CDR3 consists of 15 residues. V lost 0 bases and J lost 8; bases outside the gene matches: 8. Germline V CDR1 and CDR2: DFQATT, SNEGSKA (reference sequence). CDR3 DNA sequence: TGCAGTGCTAGAGACAGACTAGCGGGAGCCCATAAGCAGTACTTC. Amino acid sequence: CSARDRLAGAHKQYF.

DNA for the CDR3: TGTGCCAGCAGTTTAGGGGGAAGGAATCAGCCCCAGCATTTT. Its protein is CASSLGGRNQPQHF. The J gene is TRBJ1-5, the V gene TRBV28; the D gene is possibly TRBD1 (5 bases). The CDR3 length is 14 residues. Trimming removed 2 bases from V and 4 bases from J, with 9 bases in between. Germline CDR1 and CDR2: MDHEN and SYDVKM.

This clonotype was seen more than once but under ten times. This chain connects TRBV20-1 to TRBJ1-5; TRBD1 aligns across 8 bases. Germline assignment: CDR1 DFQATT and CDR2 SNEGSKA (reference sequence). The V segment lost 8 bases and the J segment 7 bases; nucleotides outside the gene matches: 10. The CDR3 is 13 amino acids. CDR3 coding DNA: TGCAGTTTTTGGACAGGGCATGAGCAGCCCCAGCATTTT. Its translation: CSFWTGHEQPQHF.

The chain carries TRBV7-9 and TRBJ2-5, with 10 bases lining up with TRBD1. The germline V gene encodes CDR1 SEHNR and CDR2 FQNEAQ (reference sequence). The junction had 4 bases not matched to a gene; V was cut back by 5 bases and J by 1 base. The CDR3 extends over 15 amino acids. CDR3 protein: CASSLRTGGQETQYF. Written as DNA, the CDR3 is TGTGCCAGCAGCCTTCGGACAGGGGGCCAAGAGACCCAGTACTTC.

The V and J genes are TRBV18 and TRBJ1-3; 8 nucleotides agree with TRBD1. CDR3 size: 14 residues. J was trimmed by 4 bases and V by 3 bases; bases with no gene match: 2. From germline, CDR1 is KGHSH and CDR2 LQKENI. In nucleotides, the CDR3 is TGTGCCAGCTCACCGGACAGGGCCGGAAACACCATATATTTT. As protein: CASSPDRAGNTIYF.

The rearrangement uses TRBV20-1 and TRBJ2-7; D uncertain. Germline V gene data show CDR1 as DFQATT and CDR2 as SNEGSKA (reference sequence). This CDR3 is 13 amino acids long. V was shortened by 4 bases and J by 3 bases, with 13 bases between the two germline ends. CDR3 sequence (DNA): TGCAGTGCTATCGCAAGTATCGGCTACGAGCAGTACTTC. Its translation is CSAIASIGYEQYF.

V and J are TRBV7-6 and TRBJ2-3; D gene unclear. The germline CDR1 and CDR2 sequences are SGHVS and FNYEAQ. The CDR3 contains 14 residues. V gave up 5 bases and J gave up 2 bases, with 11 bases separating them. The CDR3 DNA sequence: TGTGCCAGCAGCCGAGAAACAATCACAGATACGCAGTATTTT. This sequence encodes CASSRETITDTQYF.